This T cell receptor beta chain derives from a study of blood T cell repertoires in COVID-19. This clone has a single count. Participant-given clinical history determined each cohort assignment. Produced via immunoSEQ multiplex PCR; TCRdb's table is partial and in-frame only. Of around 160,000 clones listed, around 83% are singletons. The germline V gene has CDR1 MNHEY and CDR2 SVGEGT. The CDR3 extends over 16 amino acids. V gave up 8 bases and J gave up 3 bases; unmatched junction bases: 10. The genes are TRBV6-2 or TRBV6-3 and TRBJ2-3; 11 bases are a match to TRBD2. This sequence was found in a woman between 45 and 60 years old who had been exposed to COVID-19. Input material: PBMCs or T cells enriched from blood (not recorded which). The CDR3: CASGLAGGAKTDTQYF. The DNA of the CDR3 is TGTGCCAGCGGTTTAGCGGGAGGGGCAAAAACAGATACGCAGTATTTT.